This entry concerns a single TCR beta chain. As yet, its antigen is unknown. These data are taken from a study of beta chain features in type 1 diabetes. Study results and caveats: Over-representation of high TCR-expressing cells was a possible consequence of cDNA sequencing. Shortening of TCRB CDR3s, moderate but significant, appeared in all four CD4+ subsets of Type 1 diabetes patients.

Since all of the isolated RNA was reverse transcribed, expressed TCRB transcripts were what got sequenced. Profiled with immunoSEQ multiplex PCR; TCRdb holds only in-frame clones, not every one. The table lists about 260,000 clones, roughly 22% of them singletons, with less than 0.03% in the top ten. Post-sort purity exceeded 98% for all sorted populations. This clonotype originated in a middle-aged woman with type 1 diabetes. The sample taken for sequencing was naive CD4+ T cells from blood.

The CDR3 DNA sequence: TGTGCCAGCAGCTTAAGTGGGACAGGGCTATATAGCAATCAGCCCCAGCATTTT. It encodes CASSLSGTGLYSNQPQHF. The chain employs TRBV7-2 and TRBJ1-5, with 9 positions matching TRBD1. V dropped 2 bases and J dropped 0; count of bases not matched to a gene: 8. This CDR3 is 18 amino acids long. Per germline, CDR1 SGHTA and CDR2 FQGNSA.